This T cell receptor beta chain is drawn from a study of molecular identifiers for immune sequencing clone quantification. Across the study: With replicates, the RNA of about 20,000 or 100,000 naive CD8 cells was split five ways and four were sequenced.

Study-wide points: More than 97% of effector molecules, versus under 1% of naive-cell molecules, belonged to clones above 20 RNA copies. Detectable among over 900,000 naive cells, according to reports, was Jurkat TCR RNA spiked in from one cell.

As regards this clonotype: What it recognizes is unknown. Mismatch with germline at one junction end may stem from a read error.

Each CDR3 protein gets one entry after TCRdb re-called the PCR reads with MiXCR. This repertoire shows 550,000 to 750,000 distinct CDR3 sequences, about 20% found once; its top ten account for roughly 0.85%. In germline, CDR1 is LNHDA, CDR2 SQIVND (reference sequence). The CDR3 sequence is 15 residues long. A CD8+CD4-CCR7+CD45RA+ gate was used to sort naive CD8 T cells. This clonotype originated in a human donor in good health. Some libraries in this study had Jurkat cell RNA spiked in. Specimen: naive CD8+ T cells from blood, with Jurkat cell RNA spiked in. Specified subset: FACS-sorted CD8+CD4-CCR7+CD45RA+ naive T cells. This rearrangement joins TRBV19 to TRBJ1-5; D is uncertain. CDR3 in DNA: TGTGCCAGTAGTATATGGGCATTTAGCGATCAGCCCCAGCATTTT. Its protein is CASSIWAFSDQPQHF.